What follows are 9 T cell receptor beta chains derived from one specimen sequenced in a study of T cells in Graves' hyperthyroidism and ophthalmopathy. RNA transcripts provided the source from which TCR beta CDR3 regions were amplified. With the HTBI primer set, the TCR CDR3 went through a first round of RT-PCR. One entry per CDR3 protein results from TCRdb running MiXCR on the multiplex PCR reads. The table includes hundreds of thousands of distinct CDR3 sequences, less than 45% detected once. Sequenced sample: peripheral blood or thyroid tissue (not recorded which). The receptors derive from an adult man with Graves' disease, either hyperthyroidism or ophthalmopathy (not recorded which).

This clonotype was recorded a few times. The chain links TRBV7-2 to TRBJ1-2, with 8 bases that match TRBD1. After removal of 0 bases from V and 7 bases from J, the junction contained 7 bases not matched to a gene. CDR1 is SGHTA, CDR2 FQGNSA, per germline. The CDR3 totals 15 residues. Written as DNA, the CDR3 is TGTGCCAGCAGCTTAGCCCGACAGGGGATGGTTGGCTACACCTTC. Translated, it gives CASSLARQGMVGYTF.

V gene TRBV10-3 combines with J gene TRBJ1-6; D is possibly TRBD1 (5 bases). This CDR3 is 14 amino acids long. The germline V and J ends were trimmed by 2 bases and 5 bases, with 7 bases remaining between them. Germline loops: CDR1 ENHRY, CDR2 SYGVKD. The CDR3: CAISEDRDNSPLHF. The DNA for the CDR3 is TGTGCCATCAGTGAGGACAGAGATAATTCACCCCTCCACTTT.

Regarding this clonotype: It may be a read error: a sequence one base away is much more abundant. The genes are TRBV20-1 and TRBJ1-6; 9 bases agree with TRBD1. The ends lost 1 base at V and 7 bases at J; junction bases unmatched: 2. This CDR3 is built from 14 residues. Looked up from germline, CDR1 is DFQATT and CDR2 is SNEGSKA (reference sequence). The CDR3 DNA reads as TGCAGTGCTAGAGGCGGGACAGGGAATTCACCCCTCCACTTT. This gives the protein CSARGGTGNSPLHF.

This clonotype was found a few times. The chain uses TRBV7-8 and TRBJ2-7; either TRBD1 or TRBD2 may fit D (5 bases each). Germline CDR1 is SGHVS and CDR2 is FQNEAQ. Trimming removed 5 bases from V and 5 bases from J, with 16 bases in between. This CDR3 contains 14 residues. CDR3 in DNA: TGTGCCAGCAGCAACCGGGACCGAGGGAACGAGCAGTACTTC. This encodes CASSNRDRGNEQYF.

The chain employs TRBV29-1 and TRBJ1-5, with a tentative D call TRBD1 (5 bases). Germline V gene lookup returns CDR1 SQVTM and CDR2 ANQGSEA. The CDR3 is 14 amino acids. Trimming removed 4 bases from V and 4 bases from J, with 14 bases in between. The CDR3 DNA sequence: TGCAGCGTTGCCGGGACGGAGTCGAATCAGCCCCAGCATTTT. It yields the protein CSVAGTESNQPQHF.

This chain connects TRBV29-1 to TRBJ1-2; D is possibly TRBD1 (5 bases). Trimming removed 4 bases from V and 7 bases from J, with 16 bases in between. Per germline, CDR1 SQVTM and CDR2 ANQGSEA. The CDR3 has 13 amino acids. CDR3 in DNA: TGCAGCGTTGGCAGGGTCGGGATGCGTGGCTACACCTTC. Encoded protein: CSVGRVGMRGYTF.

Remarks on this clonotype: A single base separates this from a much larger clone, so it may be a read error. The chain couples TRBV15 to TRBJ1-4; unclear D gene. The CDR3 is 15 residues long. CDR1 is LNHNV, CDR2 YYDKDF, per germline (reference sequence). V dropped 0 bases and J dropped 6 bases, with 11 bases sitting between them. DNA for the CDR3: TGTGCCACCAGCAGAGACGAACAGAGAGATGAAAAACTGTTTTTT. Translated: CATSRDEQRDEKLFF.

This clonotype was seen repeatedly, ten times or more. The CDR3 nucleotides read TGTGCCAGCAGAATAGACAGCGGTGGAAAACTGTTTTTT. Its translation is CASRIDSGGKLFF. V usage is TRBV2 and J usage is TRBJ1-4; TRBD1 might be the D (5 bases). The CDR3 loop spans 13 amino acids. Germline assignment: CDR1 SNHLY and CDR2 FYNNEI. Trimming stripped 6 bases from V and 10 bases from J, with 15 bases between.

This clonotype was observed a few times. The chain employs TRBV7-8 and TRBJ2-5; D perhaps matches TRBD2 (6 bases). The CDR3 has 16 residues. Looked up from germline, CDR1 is SGHVS and CDR2 is FQNEAQ. V lost 1 base and J 5 bases, leaving 17 bases between the germline ends. In nucleotides, the CDR3 is TGTGCCAGCAGCTTAGGTCGGAGGGGAGACAGTGAGACCCAGTACTTC. Amino acid sequence: CASSLGRRGDSETQYF.